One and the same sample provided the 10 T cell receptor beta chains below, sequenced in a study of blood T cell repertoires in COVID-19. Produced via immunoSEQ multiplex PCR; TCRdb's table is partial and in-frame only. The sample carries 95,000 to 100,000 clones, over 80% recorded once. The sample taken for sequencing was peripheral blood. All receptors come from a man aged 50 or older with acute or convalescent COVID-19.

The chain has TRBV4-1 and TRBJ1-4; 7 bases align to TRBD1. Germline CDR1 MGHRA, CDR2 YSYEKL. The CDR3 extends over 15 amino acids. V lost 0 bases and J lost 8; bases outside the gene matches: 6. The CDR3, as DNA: TGCGCCAGCAGCCAAGACGGGAACAGGGGAGAAAAACTGTTTTTT. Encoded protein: CASSQDGNRGEKLFF.

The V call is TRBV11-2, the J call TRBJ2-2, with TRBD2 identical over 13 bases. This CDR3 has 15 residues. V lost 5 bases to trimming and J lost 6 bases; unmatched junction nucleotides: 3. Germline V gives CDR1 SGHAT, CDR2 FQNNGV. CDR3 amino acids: CASSPLAGGSGELFF. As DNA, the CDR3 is TGTGCCAGCAGCCCACTAGCGGGGGGGTCCGGGGAGCTGTTTTTT.

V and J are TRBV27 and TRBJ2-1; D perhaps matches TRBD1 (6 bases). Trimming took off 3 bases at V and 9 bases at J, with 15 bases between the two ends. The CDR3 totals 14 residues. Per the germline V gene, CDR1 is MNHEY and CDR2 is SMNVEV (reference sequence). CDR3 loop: CASSLDRGVGEQFF. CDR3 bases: TGTGCCAGCAGTTTGGACAGAGGGGTGGGTGAGCAGTTCTTC.

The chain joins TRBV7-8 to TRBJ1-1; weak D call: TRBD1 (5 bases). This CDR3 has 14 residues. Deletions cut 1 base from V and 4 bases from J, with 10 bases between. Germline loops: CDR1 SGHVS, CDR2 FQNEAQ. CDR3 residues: CASSLEPGGTEAFF. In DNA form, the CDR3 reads TGTGCCAGCAGCTTAGAGCCCGGGGGCACTGAAGCTTTCTTT.

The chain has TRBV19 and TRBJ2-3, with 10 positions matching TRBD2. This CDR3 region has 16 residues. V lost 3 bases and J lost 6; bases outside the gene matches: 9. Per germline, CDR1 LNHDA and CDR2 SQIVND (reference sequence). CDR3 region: CASSIGAGGPYDTQYF. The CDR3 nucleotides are TGTGCCAGTAGTATTGGAGCGGGGGGGCCATATGATACGCAGTATTTT.

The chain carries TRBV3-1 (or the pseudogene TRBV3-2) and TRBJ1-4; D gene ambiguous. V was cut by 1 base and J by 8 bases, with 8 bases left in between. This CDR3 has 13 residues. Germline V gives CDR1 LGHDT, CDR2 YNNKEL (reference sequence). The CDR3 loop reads CASSQAGREKLFF. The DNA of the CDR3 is TGTGCCAGCAGCCAAGCAGGCAGAGAAAAACTGTTTTTT.

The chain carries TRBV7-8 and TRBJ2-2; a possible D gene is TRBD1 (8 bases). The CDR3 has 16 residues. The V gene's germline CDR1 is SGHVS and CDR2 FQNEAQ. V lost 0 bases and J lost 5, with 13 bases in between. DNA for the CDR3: TGTGCCAGCAGCTTAGCTTACAGGGGGGGGACCGGGGAGCTGTTTTTT. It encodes CASSLAYRGGTGELFF.

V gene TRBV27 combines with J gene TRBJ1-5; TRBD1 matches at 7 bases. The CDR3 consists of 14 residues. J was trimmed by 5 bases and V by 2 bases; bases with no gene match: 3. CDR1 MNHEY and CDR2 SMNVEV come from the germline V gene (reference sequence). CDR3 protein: CASSLRGPDQPQHF. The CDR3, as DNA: TGTGCCAGCAGTTTAAGGGGGCCGGATCAGCCCCAGCATTTT.

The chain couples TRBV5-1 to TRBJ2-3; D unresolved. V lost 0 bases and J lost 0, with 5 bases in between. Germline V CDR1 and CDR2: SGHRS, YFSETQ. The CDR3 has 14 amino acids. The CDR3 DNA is TGCGCCAGCAGCTTGGAATCTAGCACAGATACGCAGTATTTT. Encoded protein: CASSLESSTDTQYF.

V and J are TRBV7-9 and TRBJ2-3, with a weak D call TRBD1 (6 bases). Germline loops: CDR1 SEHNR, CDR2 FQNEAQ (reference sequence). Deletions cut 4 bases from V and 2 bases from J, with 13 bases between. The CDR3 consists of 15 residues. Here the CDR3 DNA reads TGTGCCAGCAGCTCCCAGGGGCAGCCCACAGATACGCAGTATTTT. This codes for CASSSQGQPTDTQYF.